This T cell receptor beta chain was captured by sequencing in a study of T-cell memory formation after mild COVID-19. MiXCR, applied by TCRdb to the 5' RACE reads, yields one record per CDR3 protein. The top ten clones hold 20% to 25% of a sample with over 350,000 distinct CDR3 sequences, more than 15% of them seen once. Trimming took off 4 bases at V and 7 bases at J, with 17 bases between the two ends. CDR3 size: 14 residues. The germline CDR1 and CDR2 sequences are SEHNR and FQNEAQ (reference sequence). The chain carries TRBV7-9 and TRBJ2-7, with D perhaps TRBD2 (6 bases). Material for sequencing was PBMCs or a T cell subset sorted from them (not recorded which). The receptor was derived from a man in his late teens or twenties who had mild COVID-19 (a few samples of this study predate the infection). Cell type and time point are not known. This chain's CDR3 is CASSSTRGLGEQYF. Written as DNA, the CDR3 is TGTGCCAGCAGCTCCACCCGGGGGTTGGGGGAGCAGTACTTC.